The sequence of this TCR beta chain was determined in a study of CD8 T cells in Susac syndrome. Random hexamers were used to reverse transcribe an amount of about 0.45 to 1 ug RNA. Multiplex immunoSEQ PCR targeted 54 Vbeta and 13 Jbeta TCR beta segments. Using its own MiXCR run on the immunoSEQ multiplex PCR reads, TCRdb lists one record per CDR3 protein. Of about 140,000 distinct CDR3 sequences listed, about 95% are singletons. Trimming took off 5 bases at V and 6 bases at J, with 13 bases between the two ends. The CDR3 is made up of 13 amino acids. Germline V gene lookup returns CDR1 GTSNPN and CDR2 SVGIG (reference sequence).

The clonotype comes from a human donor with Susac syndrome. The chain joins TRBV30 to TRBJ1-4; D not resolved. The specimen sequenced was CD4+ T cells from PBMCs. The CDR3 DNA follows: TGTGCCTGGGGGTACCTAGTGGATGAAAAACTGTTTTTT. This gives the protein CAWGYLVDEKLFF.